Shown below are 8 T cell receptor beta chains from a single sample sequenced in a study of breast tumors, draining lymph nodes, adjacent tissues. Samples came from axillary lymph nodes draining the breast cancer. TCRdb reanalysed the multiplex PCR reads using MiXCR and keeps one entry per CDR3 protein. The table lists about 220,000 distinct CDR3 sequences, under 40% of them singletons. The material sequenced was axillary lymph node tissue. These receptors all come from a female donor with breast cancer. Some clones in this sample may be carry-over from other donors' samples.

Ten or more counts support this clonotype. The rearrangement links TRBV5-1 to TRBJ2-3, with 8 bases aligning to TRBD1. V lost 3 bases to trimming and J lost 5 bases; unmatched junction nucleotides: 8. The CDR3 contains 15 residues. Germline CDR1 reads SGHRS; CDR2 reads YFSETQ. CDR3 region: CASSSQGASQDTQYF. The CDR3 nucleotides read TGCGCCAGCAGCTCCCAGGGGGCAAGTCAAGATACGCAGTATTTT.

The rearrangement links TRBV28 to TRBJ2-2; tentative D call: TRBD1 (6 bases). The CDR3 covers 14 residues. Germline lookup yields CDR1 MDHEN and CDR2 SYDVKM. The ends were cut back, 3 bases at V and 3 bases at J, with 8 bases in the middle. This CDR3 reads CASSFQGYTGELFF. As DNA, the CDR3 is TGTGCCAGCAGTTTTCAGGGGTACACCGGGGAGCTGTTTTTT.

Worth noting for this clonotype: A clone one base away is much larger, so this may be a read error. The chain links TRBV3-1 to TRBJ1-2, with D unresolved. Germline V gene data show CDR1 as LGHDT and CDR2 as YNNKEL (reference sequence). The CDR3 is made up of 14 amino acids. In DNA form, the CDR3 reads TGTGTCAGCAGCCAAGATCGAAGGACTTGGGGCTACACCTTC. Amino acid sequence: CVSSQDRRTWGYTF. The full variable domain, rest sourced from reference TRBV3-1 and TRBJ1-2, is DTAVSQTPKYLVTQMGNDKSIKCEQNLGHDTMYWYKQDSKKFLKIMFSYNNKELIINETVPNRFSPKSPDKAHLNLHINSLELGDSAVYFCVSSQDRRTWGYTFGSGTRLTVV.

This clonotype showed up many times. V is TRBV5-1 and J is TRBJ2-7; D is undetermined. V lost 2 bases and J lost 3, with 6 bases in between. Germline loops: CDR1 SGHRS, CDR2 YFSETQ. This CDR3 is built from 12 residues. The CDR3 DNA reads TGCGCCAGCAGCTTCAACGGCTACGAGCAGTACTTC. Protein product: CASSFNGYEQYF. Looking up the rest from reference TRBV5-1 and TRBJ2-7 gives the full variable domain: KAGVTQTPRYLIKTRGQQVTLSCSPISGHRSVSWYQQTPGQGLQFLFEYFSETQRNKGNFPGRFSGRQFSNSRSEMNVSTLELGDSALYLCASSFNGYEQYFGPGTRLTVT.

The table lists this clonotype with a few counts. J is TRBJ2-2 and V is TRBV5-6, with 7 bases matching TRBD2. The CDR3 is 15 amino acids. Germline CDR1 is SGHDT and CDR2 is YYEEEE. The V gene end was trimmed by 3 bases and the J gene end by 3 bases; junction bases not matched to a gene: 5. The CDR3 protein is CASSSGDYYTGELFF. CDR3 nucleotide sequence: TGTGCCAGCAGCTCGGGGGACTATTACACCGGGGAGCTGTTTTTT.

This clonotype came up many times. The CDR3 DNA sequence: TGTGCCAGCAGTCCCGGGACATTTGGAAACACCATATATTTT. This codes for CASSPGTFGNTIYF. The chain is built from TRBV6-5 and TRBJ1-3; D possibly corresponds to TRBD1 (6 bases). Germline lookup yields CDR1 MNHEY and CDR2 SVGAGI. This CDR3 contains 14 residues. Between the trimmed V and J ends, which lost 5 bases and 3 bases, there was a span of 11 bases.

Concerning this clonotype: This may stem from a read error, because a much larger clone lies one nucleotide away. The chain employs TRBV5-8 and TRBJ2-5; D may match TRBD1 or TRBD2 (6 bases each). The V end lost 1 base, the J end lost 4 bases, and 11 bases lay between the germline ends. This CDR3 has 14 amino acids. Per the germline V gene, CDR1 is SGHTS and CDR2 is YDEGEE. The CDR3 sequence: CASSLWGARETQYF. In nucleotides, the CDR3 is TGTGCCAGCAGCTTGTGGGGGGCAAGAGAGACCCAGTACTTC.

Many counts were recorded for this clonotype. The rearrangement joins TRBV7-9 to TRBJ2-2; D is undetermined. The CDR3 loop spans 17 amino acids. Trimming took 1 base from V and 0 from J, leaving 12 bases between them. The V gene's germline CDR1 is SEHNR and CDR2 FQNEAQ (reference sequence). The CDR3 DNA reads TGTGCCAGCAGCTTAGGTTGGTCACCTGCGAACACCGGGGAGCTGTTTTTT. This translates into CASSLGWSPANTGELFF.